The clone carrying this TCR beta chain was counted a single time. Its antigen is unidentified. The sample originates from a study of T cell responses to AZD1222 COVID-19 vaccine. Findings and limits, study-wide: A rise in Spike-specific TCR breadth and depth followed two AZD1222 doses. Baseline seropositives among AZD1222 recipients totaled only six or seven. Possibly, clonal diversity was underestimated; donors were largely white British and included more females.

Produced via immunoSEQ multiplex PCR; TCRdb's table is partial and in-frame only. The table includes some 100,000 clones, approximately 89% detected once. Germline V gene sequence: CDR1 GTSNPN, CDR2 SVGIG (reference sequence). The CDR3 runs to 14 residues. The V gene lost 3 bases and the J gene lost 7 bases, with 13 bases spanning the gap. The TCR was taken from an adult in good health. This sample comprised peripheral blood, obtained on day 0 of AZD1222 vaccination. The gene calls are TRBV30 and TRBJ1-6; D is unresolved. Here the CDR3 DNA reads TGTGCCTGGAGCGTCGCCCTATTAAATTCACCCCTCCACTTT. This gives the protein CAWSVALLNSPLHF.